The present T cell receptor beta chain was sequenced within a study of CD8 T cell repertoires and influenza (dated by TCRdb to about 2017). Regarding the study in general: The cohort included a few healthy influenza A-immune young adults aged 18 to 29 and two middle-aged donors. The study profiled the M1-restricted CD8 T cell repertoire of five or six healthy donors by next-generation sequencing of both TCRalpha and TCRbeta chains. General study outcomes and caveats: The canonical 11-mer xRSx CDR3beta motif made up only about half of M1-specific TCRs, while a 10-mer xGxY motif contributed roughly 10%. Each donor carried on average about 440 unique M1-specific TCRbeta clonotypes (range about 140-1,000), suggesting earlier methods underestimated repertoire diversity. The use of cDNA templates could bias sequence abundance through expression, reverse transcription or PCR, although the numbers of unique clonotypes would not be affected. Although in vitro expansion could skew the repertoire, no significant skewing was found when 18 TRBV families were compared before and after expansion. In every donor, TRBV19 was dominant in the M1-specific TCRbeta repertoire, making up between about 57.1% and 89.5% of sequences.

CDR1 and CDR2 (LNHDA, SQIVND) derive from the germline V gene (reference sequence). V is clipped by 4 bases and J by 2 bases, and the sequence between their germline boundaries is 12 bases long. Counted from cysteine to phenylalanine, this CDR3 has 14 amino acids. Of all the DNA, just the CDR3 is kept, 42 bases in frame from base 1. The RNeasy Mini kit was used to extract total RNA, and the SuperScript VILO kit was used to synthesize cDNA from approximately 100-300 ng of that RNA. CDR3 regions were amplified using multiplexed V- and J-gene primers that were designed to reduce differential amplification bias. CDR3 amplification and high-throughput sequencing of TCRalpha and TCRbeta were performed on the immunoSEQ platform. The study's own analysis went as follows. Analysis of the sequencing data, including V gene frequency, CDR3 length and V/J pairing, was performed with immunoSEQ Analyzer 2.0. Repertoire analyses were restricted to productive rearrangements lacking stop codons. Shannon and Simpson diversity indices were used to quantify clonotype diversity for each donor. IMGT conventions were followed for CDR3 definitions, and WebLogo sequence logos were used to visualize conserved CDR3 motifs. To limit the effect of sequence-frequency bias, gene-usage abundance was also recalculated from unique clonotype counts. Not all clones reach the TCRdb copy of this immuneACCESS table, which keeps in-frame sequences only. Checked studies attribute under half of the gap to unresolved V genes and leave the rest unexplained. V, J and clone size reflect that table, while D and trimming were determined from the DNA. Present in this sample are more than 150 clones, under 40% of which were seen just once. 33% of the sample is in the top ten clones.

For two to four weeks, the CD8 T cells were restimulated once a week using irradiated TAP-deficient T2 cells pulsed with peptide (1 uM). Prior influenza exposure was inferred from donor age and from positive M1 tetramer staining, which was seen in every donor. Cultures were fed every 3 to 4 days with AIM-V medium containing human serum, MLA-144 supernatant and recombinant IL-2. Peripheral blood mononuclear cells were obtained from fresh blood samples by Ficoll Paque Plus density separation. Positive selection with human CD8 MicroBeads was used to enrich CD8 T cells from PBMCs. M1 dextramer-positive CD8 T cells were FACS-sorted from the expanded cultures and lysed for RNA isolation. This clone was picked up a small number of times. The record has no base qualities; no much larger clone is one base away.

Material for sequencing was M1 dextramer-binding CD8+ T cells from cultured PBMCs. The sample's cell subset or site label, in plain terms: CD8 T cells sorted as dextramer-positive for the influenza matrix M1 58-66 peptide. In this chain, TRBV19 is recombined with TRBJ2-7; matching of 6 bases hints at TRBD2 as the D gene. The source is a person in their late teens or twenties in good health. For the CDR3, the sequence is CASSTPGAPYEQYF. The sequenced DNA is TGTGCCAGTAGTACCCCGGGAGCCCCCTACGAGCAGTACTTC.